One sample yielded the 31 T cell receptor beta chains listed below, sequenced in a study of T-cell reconstitution after alpha-beta-depleted transplantation in children (dated by TCRdb to 2016 to 2017). The library was generated by PCR. TCRdb shows the sequencer as Illumina HiSeq 2500. TCR library preparation used molecular barcoding, with unique molecular identifiers applied to normalize quantification of the TCRbeta repertoire. The raw public data were reprocessed by TCRdb itself: fastp quality trimming at Q25, MiXCR clonotype calling, in-frame beta chains only. Every entry covers one CDR3 protein and lists the most common genes and DNA from its rows. Here the sample has about 580,000 distinct CDR3 sequences; roughly 23% occur a single time. The ten top clones hold 13% to 15% of the sample. The sample's treatment or condition, from its label and the paper: allogeneic hematopoietic cell transplantation with graft depleted of TCRalphabeta T cells and CD19 B cells.

The material was PBMCs, mostly from graft donor cells, obtained 360 days after TCRalphabeta/CD19-depleted stem cell transplant. Receptors originate from a boy younger than two who had a stem cell transplant for acute myeloid leukemia, so the T cells may come from the graft donor.

Comments on this clonotype: A much larger clonotype is one base distant, so this may be a read error. V and J are TRBV6-1 and TRBJ1-3; D is ambiguous. Germline V gene sequence: CDR1 MNHNS, CDR2 SASEGT. This CDR3 has 14 residues. Trimming cost V 6 bases and J 0 bases, with 9 bases left between them. The CDR3 DNA reads as TGTGCCAGCAGCTCAAAGGGCTCTGGAAACACCATATATTTT. Protein: CASSSKGSGNTIYF.

This clonotype has at least ten counts. This rearrangement joins TRBV19 to TRBJ2-1; D is ambiguous. The CDR3 contains 15 residues. V was pared by 7 bases and J by 0 bases, with 13 bases between. Per germline, CDR1 LNHDA and CDR2 SQIVND (reference sequence). CDR3 protein: CASKIEDSSYNEQFF. DNA of the CDR3: TGTGCCAGTAAAATCGAGGATAGCTCCTACAATGAGCAGTTCTTC.

This chain connects TRBV6-1 to TRBJ2-1; D gene ambiguous. CDR1 is MNHNS, CDR2 SASEGT, per germline. CDR3 length equals 13 residues. Trimming pared 8 bases from V and 9 bases from J, leaving 17 bases between. CDR3 amino acids: CASAPSQGLEQFF. The DNA for the CDR3 is TGTGCCAGCGCCCCGTCACAAGGGCTTGAGCAGTTCTTC.

This clonotype was counted a few times. The chain links TRBV28 to TRBJ2-3; perhaps TRBD2 as D (6 bases). V was pared by 5 bases and J by 0 bases, with 15 bases between. The CDR3 is made up of 16 amino acids. CDR1 and CDR2 from the germline V gene are MDHEN and SYDVKM. The CDR3 DNA sequence: TGTGCCAGCAGTGGCCGTGGGGCGGGGAGCACAGATACGCAGTATTTT. The encoded protein is CASSGRGAGSTDTQYF. Combining the CDR3 with reference TRBV28 and TRBJ2-3 gives the whole variable domain DVKVTQSSRYLVKRTGEKVFLECVQDMDHENMFWYRQDPGLGLRLIYFSYDVKMKEKGDIPEGYSVSREKKERFSLILESASTNQTSMYLCASSGRGAGSTDTQYFGPGTRLTVL.

This clonotype was seen at least ten times. The CDR3 DNA sequence: TGCAGCGTTGAATCGACAGGACGTGAAGCTTTCTTT. This sequence encodes CSVESTGREAFF. V and J are TRBV29-1 and TRBJ1-1; a possible D gene is TRBD1 (6 bases). V was clipped by 2 bases and J by 7 bases, with 11 bases between them. The CDR3 loop spans 12 amino acids. Per germline, CDR1 SQVTM and CDR2 ANQGSEA.

This clonotype was detected many times. The rearrangement links TRBV14 to TRBJ2-7; the D is unclear. Trimming took 4 bases from V and 2 from J, leaving 9 bases between them. The CDR3 consists of 13 residues. Germline CDR1 reads SGHDN; CDR2 reads FVKESK. The CDR3 bases are TGTGCCAGCAGCCGTTATGAGACCTACGAGCAGTACTTC. It yields the protein CASSRYETYEQYF. Full variable domain (remainder filled in from reference TRBV14 and TRBJ2-7): EAGVTQFPSHSVIEKGQTVTLRCDPISGHDNLYWYRRVMGKEIKFLLHFVKESKQDESGMPNNRFLAERTGGTYSTLKVQPAELEDSGVYFCASSRYETYEQYFGPGTRLTVT.

This chain links TRBV24-1 with TRBJ2-3; 10 bases are a match to TRBD2. The CDR3 totals 16 residues. Per germline, CDR1 KGHDR and CDR2 SFDVKD. V lost 5 bases, J lost 0 bases, and 4 bases stayed unmatched. CDR3: CATSVSGLASTDTQYF. As DNA, the CDR3 is TGTGCCACCAGTGTTTCGGGACTAGCGAGCACAGATACGCAGTATTTT.

This clonotype was recorded a few times. The CDR3 DNA sequence: TGTGCCAGCTCACCAGGCAGCTCAACTAATGAAAAACTGTTTTTT. Its protein is CASSPGSSTNEKLFF. The chain joins TRBV18 to TRBJ1-4; unclear D gene. V lost 2 bases and J 0 bases, leaving 7 bases between the germline ends. CDR1 and CDR2 (germline): KGHSH, LQKENI. The CDR3 loop spans 15 amino acids.

This clonotype was seen many times. The chain has TRBV7-9 and TRBJ2-5; TRBD2 matches at 9 bases. From germline, CDR1 is SEHNR and CDR2 FQNEAQ (reference sequence). CDR3 size: 15 residues. V shed 1 base and J 2 bases; nucleotides not matched to a gene: 2. In DNA, the CDR3 is TGTGCCAGCAGCTTAGAGGCGGGAGGGCAAGAGACCCAGTACTTC. Translating gives CASSLEAGGQETQYF.

Only a few counts were recorded for this clonotype. V is TRBV28 and J is TRBJ2-7, with 7 bases identical to TRBD1. Germline-derived CDR1 and CDR2 are MDHEN and SYDVKM. Trimming at V came to 3 bases and at J to 6 bases, leaving 8 bases not matched to a gene. This CDR3 has 14 amino acids. This chain's CDR3 is CASSFDREPSEQYV. DNA of the CDR3: TGTGCCAGCAGTTTTGACAGGGAACCGTCCGAGCAGTACGTC.

This chain connects TRBV7-2 to TRBJ2-1; no reliable D call. Trimming shortened V by 0 bases and J by 0 bases, and 12 bases separated the two germline ends. This CDR3 has 17 amino acids. Germline CDR1 and CDR2: SGHTA and FQGNSA. The CDR3 bases are TGTGCCAGCAGCTTAGCAGTGGGGTCGAGCTCCTACAATGAGCAGTTCTTC. Protein product: CASSLAVGSSSYNEQFF.

The V gene is TRBV5-1, the J gene TRBJ2-2; 11 bases are shared with TRBD2. The CDR3 is 18 residues long. The J segment lost 6 bases and the V segment lost 0 bases, leaving 10 bases of the junction unmatched. The germline gives CDR1 SGHRS, CDR2 YFSETQ. As DNA, the CDR3 is TGCGCCAGCAGCTTGGGCCTCGGGACTAGCGGTGTTTCCGGGGAGCTGTTTTTT. It is translated as CASSLGLGTSGVSGELFF.

This clonotype has only a few counts. This chain uses TRBV27 with TRBJ2-3; 11 nucleotides align to TRBD2. In germline, CDR1 is MNHEY, CDR2 SMNVEV (reference sequence). There are 19 residues in the CDR3. V dropped 5 bases and J dropped 1; count of bases not matched to a gene: 14. The CDR3 nucleotides read TGTGCCAGCAGTCACTACCTGGGTCGACTAGCGGGGCGCACAGATACGCAGTATTTT. This sequence encodes CASSHYLGRLAGRTDTQYF.

This chain joins TRBV5-1 and TRBJ2-1, with D unresolved. V was cut by 1 base and J by 5 bases, with 13 bases left in between. The CDR3 loop spans 15 amino acids. CDR1 and CDR2 (germline): SGHRS, YFSETQ. CDR3 loop: CASSLNSRTNNEQFF. DNA of the CDR3: TGCGCCAGCAGCTTGAACAGCCGAACCAACAATGAGCAGTTCTTC. The complete variable domain, with remaining parts taken from reference TRBV5-1 and TRBJ2-1, reads KAGVTQTPRYLIKTRGQQVTLSCSPISGHRSVSWYQQTPGQGLQFLFEYFSETQRNKGNFPGRFSGRQFSNSRSEMNVSTLELGDSALYLCASSLNSRTNNEQFFGPGTRLTVL.

This clonotype has a handful of counts. The chain couples TRBV5-5 to TRBJ2-1, with 10 bases matching TRBD2. The J segment lost 12 bases and the V segment lost 2 bases, leaving 8 bases of the junction unmatched. CDR3 length: 14 residues. Germline CDR1 and CDR2: SGHKS and YYEKEE (reference sequence). In DNA form, the CDR3 reads TGTGCCAGCAGCTTAGCGGGGGGGCCTCAGGGGCAGTTCTTC. It specifies CASSLAGGPQGQFF. Filled out from reference TRBV5-5 and TRBJ2-1, the complete variable domain reads DAGVTQSPTHLIKTRGQQVTLRCSPISGHKSVSWYQQVLGQGPQFIFQYYEKEERGRGNFPDRFSARQFPNYSSELNVNALLLGDSALYLCASSLAGGPQGQFFGPGTRLTVL.

This clonotype showed up many times. This rearrangement joins TRBV29-1 to TRBJ1-4; no clear D gene. Trimming took 5 bases from V and 8 from J, leaving 12 bases between them. This CDR3 has 12 amino acids. Per germline, CDR1 SQVTM and CDR2 ANQGSEA. CDR3 protein: CSVSETDEKLFF. The CDR3 coding sequence is TGCAGCGTTTCTGAGACGGACGAAAAACTGTTTTTT.

This clonotype was found many times. The V gene is TRBV11-2, the J gene TRBJ2-5; 9 bases agree with TRBD1. Germline lookup yields CDR1 SGHAT and CDR2 FQNNGV. V shed 5 bases, J shed 2 bases, and the junction held 18 bases outside the gene matches. The CDR3 runs 19 residues. The chain's CDR3 is CASSGRGGTGTSRQETQYF. The CDR3 bases are TGTGCCAGCAGCGGAAGAGGAGGGACAGGGACCTCGAGGCAAGAGACCCAGTACTTC. Combining the CDR3 with reference TRBV11-2 and TRBJ2-5 gives the whole variable domain EAGVAQSPRYKIIEKRQSVAFWCNPISGHATLYWYQQILGQGPKLLIQFQNNGVVDDSQLPKDRFSAERLKGVDSTLKIQPAKLEDSAVYLCASSGRGGTGTSRQETQYFGPGTRLLVL.

The chain has TRBV20-1 and TRBJ1-2; no definite D call. Per the germline V gene, CDR1 is DFQATT and CDR2 is SNEGSKA (reference sequence). The CDR3 is 10 residues long. Trimming took off 7 bases at V and 4 bases at J, with 7 bases between the two ends. CDR3 DNA sequence: TGCAGTGTACGTACCTATGGCTACACCTTC. It is translated as CSVRTYGYTF.

This clonotype came up many times. The rearrangement uses TRBV6-5 and TRBJ2-5; D remains ambiguous. Germline V gene sequence: CDR1 MNHEY, CDR2 SVGAGI. Trimming stripped 0 bases from V and 1 base from J, with 9 bases between. The CDR3 sequence is 15 residues long. The CDR3 spells CASSYSPGVQETQYF. The CDR3 region has the DNA TGTGCCAGCAGTTACTCCCCAGGTGTCCAAGAGACCCAGTACTTC.

This clonotype was detected a few times. The V call is TRBV20-1, the J call TRBJ1-5; D remains unclear. Germline V gives CDR1 DFQATT, CDR2 SNEGSKA (reference sequence). The CDR3 has 16 residues. V was cut by 3 bases and J by 0 bases, with 15 bases left in between. The CDR3 reads CSASPFPSNSNQPQHF. The CDR3, as DNA: TGCAGTGCTAGCCCCTTTCCAAGTAATAGCAATCAGCCCCAGCATTTT.

The J gene is TRBJ2-6, the V gene TRBV29-1; D is unresolved. This CDR3 region has 15 residues. Per germline, CDR1 SQVTM and CDR2 ANQGSEA. Trimming left V 5 bases short and J 0 bases short, with 11 bases between. The CDR3 sequence is CSVTASNSGANVLTF. CDR3 DNA sequence: TGCAGCGTTACGGCCTCGAACTCTGGGGCCAACGTCCTGACTTTC.

V and J are TRBV14 and TRBJ2-1; D not resolved. This CDR3 has 18 residues. V shed 1 base and J shed 4 bases, with 20 bases lying between them. Germline lookup yields CDR1 SGHDN and CDR2 FVKESK. The CDR3 sequence is CASSQASLGGAWYNEQFF. DNA of the CDR3: TGTGCCAGCAGCCAAGCCTCCTTGGGTGGAGCGTGGTACAATGAGCAGTTCTTC.

This clonotype was detected only once. The CDR3 loop is CATSIGGAYNEQFF. CDR3 bases: TGTGCCACCAGCATAGGGGGCGCCTACAATGAGCAGTTCTTC. The chain recombines TRBV15 with TRBJ2-1; 7 bases match TRBD1. CDR1 is LNHNV, CDR2 YYDKDF, per germline (reference sequence). Trimming cost V 4 bases and J 2 bases; bases outside gene matches: 2. The CDR3 runs to 14 residues.

Many counts were recorded for this clonotype. This chain connects TRBV12-3 or TRBV12-4 to TRBJ2-1, with TRBD1 identical over 9 bases. The CDR3 is made up of 17 amino acids. Trimming at V came to 3 bases and at J to 1 base, leaving 7 bases not matched to a gene. The CDR3 protein is CASSFSGTGSSYNEQFF. The CDR3 region has the DNA TGTGCCAGCAGTTTTTCGGGGACAGGGAGTTCCTACAATGAGCAGTTCTTC.

This chain connects TRBV10-1 to TRBJ2-5; D is uncertain. With 2 bases removed from V and 7 bases from J, the gap between germline ends came to 14 bases. This CDR3 is 14 amino acids long. Germline-derived CDR1 and CDR2 are WNHNN and SYGVQD (reference sequence). CDR3 coding DNA: TGCGCCAGCAGTGAGCCGTCCAGGCCAGGGACCCAGTACTTC. Residues: CASSEPSRPGTQYF.

This clonotype has a count of ten or more. The rearrangement links TRBV29-1 to TRBJ1-1; possibly TRBD1 for D (6 bases). The CDR3 totals 14 residues. The V end lost 4 bases, the J end lost 3 bases, and 15 bases lay between the germline ends. Germline loops: CDR1 SQVTM, CDR2 ANQGSEA. CDR3 sequence: CSVGWNREDTEAFF. DNA of the CDR3: TGCAGCGTTGGGTGGAACAGGGAAGACACTGAAGCTTTCTTT.

This clonotype has ten or more counts. The CDR3 region is CATIEPKRLAEGNEQFF. As DNA, the CDR3 is TGTGCCACGATAGAACCCAAGAGACTAGCGGAAGGCAATGAGCAGTTCTTC. The V and J genes are TRBV6-2 or TRBV6-3 and TRBJ2-1; the match to TRBD2 covers 9 bases. V shed 10 bases, J shed 6 bases, and the junction held 19 bases outside the gene matches. This CDR3 is 17 amino acids long. Germline CDR1 reads MNHEY; CDR2 reads SVGEGT.

This sequence joins TRBV6-5 and TRBJ1-1; D unresolved. CDR3 size: 14 residues. CDR1 and CDR2 (germline): MNHEY, SVGAGI. The V end was cut by 0 bases, the J end by 5 bases, with 10 bases between. In DNA form, the CDR3 reads TGTGCCAGCAGTTACTCGGTGGGTAGGACTGAAGCTTTCTTT. Translating it yields CASSYSVGRTEAFF.

At least ten counts were recorded for this clonotype. The rearrangement links TRBV4-1 to TRBJ1-1, with D maybe TRBD1 (6 bases). Germline V gene sequence: CDR1 MGHRA, CDR2 YSYEKL. V gave up 4 bases and J gave up 7 bases, with 19 bases separating them. The CDR3 is made up of 15 amino acids. In DNA form, the CDR3 reads TGCGCCAGCAGCCTCCTCGGGGGCAGGAGAGATGAAGCTTTCTTT. It codes for CASSLLGGRRDEAFF.

This clonotype has more than one count but fewer than ten. CDR3 residues: CASSFDGGPYEQYV. CDR3 DNA sequence: TGTGCCAGCAGTTTTGATGGAGGGCCTTACGAGCAGTACGTC. The rearrangement links TRBV12-3 or TRBV12-4 to TRBJ2-7; possibly TRBD2 for D (6 bases). Trimming removed 3 bases at V and 4 bases at J, with 13 bases between. The CDR3 runs 14 residues.

This clonotype was seen a few times. The V and J genes are TRBV7-2 and TRBJ2-2; D call uncertain. The CDR3 consists of 13 residues. The V end lost 5 bases, the J end lost 7 bases, and 11 bases lay between the germline ends. Per the germline V gene, CDR1 is SGHTA and CDR2 is FQGNSA. CDR3 loop: CASSQAPGGELFF. CDR3 in DNA: TGTGCCAGCAGCCAGGCTCCGGGCGGGGAGCTGTTTTTT.